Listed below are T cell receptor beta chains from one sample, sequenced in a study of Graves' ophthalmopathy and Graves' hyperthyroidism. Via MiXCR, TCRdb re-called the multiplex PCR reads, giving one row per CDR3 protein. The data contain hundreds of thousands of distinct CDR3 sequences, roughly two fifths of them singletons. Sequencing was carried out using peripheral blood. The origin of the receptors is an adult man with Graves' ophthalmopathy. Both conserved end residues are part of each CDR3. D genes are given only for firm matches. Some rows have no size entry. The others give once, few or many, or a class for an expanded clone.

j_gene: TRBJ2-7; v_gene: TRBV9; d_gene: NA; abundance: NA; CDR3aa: CASSVWENGLEQYF; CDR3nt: TGTGCCAGCAGCGTATGGGAAAATGGGCTCGAGCAGTACTTC
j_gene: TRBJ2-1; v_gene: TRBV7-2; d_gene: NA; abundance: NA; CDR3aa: CASSLGQPRSNEQFF; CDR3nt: TGTGCCAGCAGCTTAGGCCAGCCTAGATCCAATGAGCAGTTCTTC
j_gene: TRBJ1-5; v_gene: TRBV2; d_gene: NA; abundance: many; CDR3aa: CASGGSGVGNQPQHF; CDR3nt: TGTGCCAGCGGCGGGAGTGGGGTTGGCAATCAGCCCCAGCATTTT
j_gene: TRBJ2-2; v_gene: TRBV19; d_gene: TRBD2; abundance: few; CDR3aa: CASSPRTMRGTTGELFF; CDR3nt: TGTGCCAGTAGTCCGAGGACTATGCGGGGGACCACCGGGGAGCTGTTTTTT
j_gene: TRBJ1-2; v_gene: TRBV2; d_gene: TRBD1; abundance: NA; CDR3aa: CASSDLHRGHNGYTF; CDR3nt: TGTGCCAGCAGTGATCTCCACAGGGGGCATAATGGCTACACCTTC
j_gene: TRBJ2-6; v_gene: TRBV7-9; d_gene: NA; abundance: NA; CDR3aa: CASSHDTGSGANVLTF; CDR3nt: TGTGCCAGCAGCCACGATACAGGGTCTGGGGCCAACGTCCTGACTTTC
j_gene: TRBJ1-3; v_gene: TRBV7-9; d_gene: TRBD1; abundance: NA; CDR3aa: CASVQGADTIYF; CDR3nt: TGTGCCAGCGTTCAGGGGGCAGACACCATATATTTT
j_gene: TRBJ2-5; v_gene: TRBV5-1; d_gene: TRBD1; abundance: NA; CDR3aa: CASSKQGVETQYF; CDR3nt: TGCGCCAGCAGCAAACAGGGGGTGGAGACCCAGTACTTC
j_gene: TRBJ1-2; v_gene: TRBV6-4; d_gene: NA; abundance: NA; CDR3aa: CASSAGRGGGYGYTF; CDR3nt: TGTGCCAGCAGTGCCGGCAGGGGAGGTGGCTATGGCTACACCTTC
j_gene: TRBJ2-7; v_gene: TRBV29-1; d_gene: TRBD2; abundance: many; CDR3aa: CSVARGSGSYEQYF; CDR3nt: TGCAGCGTTGCCAGGGGTAGCGGGAGTTACGAGCAGTACTTC
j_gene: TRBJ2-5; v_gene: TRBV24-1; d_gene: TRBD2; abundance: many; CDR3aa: CATSDPGLAEPQETQYF; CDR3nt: TGTGCCACCAGTGATCCGGGACTAGCGGAGCCTCAAGAGACCCAGTACTTC
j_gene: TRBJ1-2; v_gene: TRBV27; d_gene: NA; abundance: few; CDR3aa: CASSLRGDFYGYTF; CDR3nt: TGTGCCAGCAGTTTAAGGGGGGACTTCTATGGCTACACCTTC
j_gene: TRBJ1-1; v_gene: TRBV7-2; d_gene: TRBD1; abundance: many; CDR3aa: CASSLAGQRAFF; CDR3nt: TGTGCCAGCAGCTTAGCGGGACAGAGAGCTTTCTTT
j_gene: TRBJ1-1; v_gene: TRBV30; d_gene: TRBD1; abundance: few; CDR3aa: CAWRTQGDTEAFF; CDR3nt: TGTGCCTGGAGAACACAGGGGGACACTGAAGCTTTCTTT
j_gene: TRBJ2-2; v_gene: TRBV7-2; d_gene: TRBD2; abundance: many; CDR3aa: CASSSGLAGGIGELFF; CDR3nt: TGTGCCAGCAGCTCCGGACTAGCGGGAGGGATCGGGGAGCTGTTTTTT
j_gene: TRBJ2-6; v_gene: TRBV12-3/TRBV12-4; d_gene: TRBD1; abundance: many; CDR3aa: CASSPLGTGYSGANVLTF; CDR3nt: TGTGCCAGCAGCCCCCTCGGGACAGGGTATTCCGGGGCCAACGTCCTGACTTTC